A selection of T cell receptor beta chains follows, all from one sample in a study of blood T cell repertoires in COVID-19. Produced via immunoSEQ multiplex PCR; TCRdb's table is partial and in-frame only. The sample records roughly 300,000 clones, 70% to 90% being singletons. Material for sequencing was peripheral blood. These receptors were obtained from a human donor in a cohort sampled during active COVID-19. CDR3s include the opening cysteine and the closing phenylalanine or tryptophan. The D gene is left open where the match is weak. Only part of the rows carry a size: once, few, many, or a class if the clone is expanded.

CDR3 length: 13; D gene: -; J gene: TRBJ1-1; V gene: TRBV19; clone size: once; CDR3 DNA: TGTGCCAGTAAGTTAGGGGAGAACACTGAAGCTTTCTTT; CDR3 protein: CASKLGENTEAFF
CDR3 length: 17; D gene: -; J gene: TRBJ2-3; V gene: TRBV13; clone size: -; CDR3 DNA: TGTGCCAGCAGCTCCAGTGGGTCGGCTAGCGGCACAGATACGCAGTATTTT; CDR3 protein: CASSSSGSASGTDTQYF
CDR3 length: 14; D gene: TRBD1; J gene: TRBJ2-5; V gene: TRBV18; clone size: -; CDR3 DNA: TGTGCCAGCTCACCTACAGGGGGCAGAGAGACCCAGTACTTC; CDR3 protein: CASSPTGGRETQYF
CDR3 length: 13; D gene: -; J gene: TRBJ1-5; V gene: TRBV20-1; clone size: -; CDR3 DNA: TGCAGTGCTAGTGGCCAGAGCAATCAGCCCCAGCATTTT; CDR3 protein: CSASGQSNQPQHF
CDR3 length: 14; D gene: -; J gene: TRBJ1-1; V gene: TRBV2; clone size: -; CDR3 DNA: TGTGCCAGCAAAGATTCCGGGTGGAACACTGAAGCTTTCTTT; CDR3 protein: CASKDSGWNTEAFF
CDR3 length: 12; D gene: -; J gene: TRBJ1-5; V gene: TRBV5-6; clone size: few; CDR3 DNA: TGTGCCAGCAGCTTGCGGTTTCAGCCCCAGCATTTT; CDR3 protein: CASSLRFQPQHF
CDR3 length: 17; D gene: TRBD2; J gene: TRBJ2-6; V gene: TRBV7-2; clone size: -; CDR3 DNA: TGTGCCAGCAGCTTAGCGAGCGGGGGTGCCGGGGCCAACGTCCTGACTTTC; CDR3 protein: CASSLASGGAGANVLTF
CDR3 length: 12; D gene: -; J gene: TRBJ1-6; V gene: TRBV27; clone size: -; CDR3 DNA: TGTGCCAGCCGGGAAACTAATTCACCCCTCCACTTT; CDR3 protein: CASRETNSPLHF
CDR3 length: 12; D gene: -; J gene: TRBJ2-7; V gene: TRBV29-1; clone size: -; CDR3 DNA: TGCAGCGTTGTCCCGGACAACTACGAGCAGTACTTC; CDR3 protein: CSVVPDNYEQYF
CDR3 length: 16; D gene: TRBD1; J gene: TRBJ1-5; V gene: TRBV27; clone size: -; CDR3 DNA: TGTGCCAGCAGTCCCGGGACAGGGCGGCGGGATCAGCCCCAGCATTTT; CDR3 protein: CASSPGTGRRDQPQHF
CDR3 length: 14; D gene: -; J gene: TRBJ1-2; V gene: TRBV30; clone size: -; CDR3 DNA: TGTGCCTGGAGCATCGACAGTAGTAACTATGGCTACACCTTC; CDR3 protein: CAWSIDSSNYGYTF
CDR3 length: 15; D gene: -; J gene: TRBJ2-3; V gene: TRBV7-7; clone size: -; CDR3 DNA: TGTGCCAGCAGTTTAGGGGACATCGGCACAGATACGCAGTATTTT; CDR3 protein: CASSLGDIGTDTQYF
CDR3 length: 20; D gene: TRBD1; J gene: TRBJ1-1; V gene: TRBV23-1; clone size: -; CDR3 DNA: TGCGCCAGCAGTCAATCCGAGGTAATGTGGGGACAGGGGGCTAAGTGGGAAGCTTTCTTT; CDR3 protein: CASSQSEVMWGQGAKWEAFF
CDR3 length: 16; D gene: TRBD1; J gene: TRBJ2-2; V gene: TRBV9; clone size: -; CDR3 DNA: TGTGCCAGCAGCCATAGACAGGGTGGAGACACCGGGGAGCTGTTTTTT; CDR3 protein: CASSHRQGGDTGELFF
CDR3 length: 15; D gene: TRBD1; J gene: TRBJ1-1; V gene: TRBV29-1; clone size: -; CDR3 DNA: TGCAGCGTTGAGGACAAACAGGGGCTCGGCGGTGAAGCTTTCTTT; CDR3 protein: CSVEDKQGLGGEAFF
CDR3 length: 13; D gene: TRBD1; J gene: TRBJ2-5; V gene: TRBV24-1; clone size: -; CDR3 DNA: TGTGCCACCAGGGGGACAGCCGAAGAGACCCAGTACTTC; CDR3 protein: CATRGTAEETQYF
CDR3 length: 13; D gene: -; J gene: TRBJ2-1; V gene: TRBV9; clone size: -; CDR3 DNA: TGTGCCAGCAGCGTAGAGGATAGGGGAGAGCAGTTCTTC; CDR3 protein: CASSVEDRGEQFF
CDR3 length: 14; D gene: -; J gene: TRBJ2-3; V gene: TRBV12-5; clone size: -; CDR3 DNA: TGTGCTAGTGGTTTGAATACACGCACAGATACGCAGTATTTT; CDR3 protein: CASGLNTRTDTQYF
CDR3 length: 14; D gene: TRBD2; J gene: TRBJ2-7; V gene: TRBV5-6; clone size: -; CDR3 DNA: TGTGCCAGCACAAGACTAGCGGTCTCCTACGAGCAGTACTTC; CDR3 protein: CASTRLAVSYEQYF
CDR3 length: 15; D gene: TRBD1; J gene: TRBJ2-7; V gene: TRBV15; clone size: once; CDR3 DNA: TGTGCCACCAGCAGAGGCCGGGGACAGCACTACGAGCAGTACTTC; CDR3 protein: CATSRGRGQHYEQYF
CDR3 length: 13; D gene: TRBD1; J gene: TRBJ2-7; V gene: TRBV10-3; clone size: -; CDR3 DNA: TGTGCCATCAAAGGACAGGGGGCGAAAGAGCAGTACTTC; CDR3 protein: CAIKGQGAKEQYF
CDR3 length: 16; D gene: -; J gene: TRBJ1-5; V gene: TRBV19; clone size: -; CDR3 DNA: TGTGCCAGTAGTATATTGAGCCAGGGTGGCAATCAGCCCCAGCATTTT; CDR3 protein: CASSILSQGGNQPQHF
CDR3 length: 16; D gene: -; J gene: TRBJ2-3; V gene: TRBV7-3; clone size: -; CDR3 DNA: TGTGCCAGCAGCGCAACTACCCAGGGGAGAACAGATACGCAGTATTTT; CDR3 protein: CASSATTQGRTDTQYF
CDR3 length: 13; D gene: -; J gene: TRBJ2-3; V gene: TRBV12-3/TRBV12-4; clone size: -; CDR3 DNA: TGTGCCAGCAGTTTGCTCCAGGGGTTGCCCCAGTATTTT; CDR3 protein: CASSLLQGLPQYF
CDR3 length: 14; D gene: -; J gene: TRBJ2-2; V gene: TRBV27; clone size: -; CDR3 DNA: TGTGCCAGCAGTTATCAGGGGAACACCGGGGAGCTGTTTTTT; CDR3 protein: CASSYQGNTGELFF
CDR3 length: 16; D gene: -; J gene: TRBJ2-3; V gene: TRBV24-1; clone size: -; CDR3 DNA: TGTGCCACCAGTGATTTTGGTGGGGCTAGCACAGATACGCAGTATTTT; CDR3 protein: CATSDFGGASTDTQYF
CDR3 length: 15; D gene: -; J gene: TRBJ1-6; V gene: TRBV18; clone size: -; CDR3 DNA: TGTGCCAGCCAAGGGCGGGAATCCTATAATTCACCCCTCCACTTT; CDR3 protein: CASQGRESYNSPLHF
CDR3 length: 14; D gene: TRBD1; J gene: TRBJ2-3; V gene: TRBV9; clone size: -; CDR3 DNA: TGTGCCAGCAGCGCCGACAGGGGGCCAGATACGCAGTATTTT; CDR3 protein: CASSADRGPDTQYF
CDR3 length: 15; D gene: -; J gene: TRBJ2-3; V gene: TRBV7-9; clone size: -; CDR3 DNA: TGTGCCAGCAGCCACCGGGACACCTTCACAGATACGCAGTATTTT; CDR3 protein: CASSHRDTFTDTQYF
CDR3 length: 13; D gene: -; J gene: TRBJ2-1; V gene: TRBV6-4; clone size: once; CDR3 DNA: TGTGCCAGCAGTGAACATCGGGGCAATGAGCAGTTCTTC; CDR3 protein: CASSEHRGNEQFF
CDR3 length: 15; D gene: TRBD1; J gene: TRBJ1-2; V gene: TRBV5-5; clone size: -; CDR3 DNA: TGTGCCAGCAGCTTGGGGGACAGGGTAGACTATGGCTACACCTTC; CDR3 protein: CASSLGDRVDYGYTF
CDR3 length: 14; D gene: TRBD1; J gene: TRBJ1-2; V gene: TRBV5-4; clone size: -; CDR3 DNA: TGTGCCAGCAGCAACCTCAGGGACAGCTATGGCTACACCTTC; CDR3 protein: CASSNLRDSYGYTF
CDR3 length: 19; D gene: TRBD1; J gene: TRBJ1-6; V gene: TRBV12-5; clone size: -; CDR3 DNA: TGTGCTAGTGGCAAATCAAGACCGGGACAGAGCTCCTATAATTCACCCCTCCACTTT; CDR3 protein: CASGKSRPGQSSYNSPLHF
CDR3 length: 11; D gene: -; J gene: TRBJ1-2; V gene: TRBV29-1; clone size: -; CDR3 DNA: TGCAGCGTTGAAGGTCCAGGGGGCTACACCTTC; CDR3 protein: CSVEGPGGYTF
CDR3 length: 16; D gene: TRBD1; J gene: TRBJ1-2; V gene: TRBV10-3; clone size: -; CDR3 DNA: TGTGCCATCAGGGGGACAGGGTCCCCTATGATTTATGGCTACACCTTC; CDR3 protein: CAIRGTGSPMIYGYTF
CDR3 length: 16; D gene: -; J gene: TRBJ2-1; V gene: TRBV9; clone size: once; CDR3 DNA: TGTGCCAGCAGCCCCTCCGGAGCGAGAACCTACAATGAGCAGTTCTTC; CDR3 protein: CASSPSGARTYNEQFF
CDR3 length: 13; D gene: -; J gene: TRBJ1-1; V gene: TRBV6-2/TRBV6-3; clone size: -; CDR3 DNA: TGTGCCAGCAGTTACCGGGTATCCACTGAAGCTTTCTTT; CDR3 protein: CASSYRVSTEAFF
CDR3 length: 17; D gene: TRBD1; J gene: TRBJ1-2; V gene: TRBV7-3; clone size: -; CDR3 DNA: TGTGCCAGCAGCCCCGTCGGGACAGGGGTTCAATTTTATGGCTACACCTTC; CDR3 protein: CASSPVGTGVQFYGYTF
CDR3 length: 15; D gene: -; J gene: TRBJ2-1; V gene: TRBV7-2; clone size: -; CDR3 DNA: TGTGCCAGCAGCTTAGTGGGGACACAAGACAATGAGCAGTTCTTC; CDR3 protein: CASSLVGTQDNEQFF
CDR3 length: 14; D gene: -; J gene: TRBJ1-5; V gene: TRBV6-5; clone size: -; CDR3 DNA: TGTGCCAGCAGCCGACTGAATCCCAATCAGCCCCAGCATTTT; CDR3 protein: CASSRLNPNQPQHF
CDR3 length: 14; D gene: TRBD1; J gene: TRBJ1-1; V gene: TRBV6-5; clone size: -; CDR3 DNA: TGTGCCAGTGAAGACAGGGGATGGGGCACTGAAGCTTTCTTT; CDR3 protein: CASEDRGWGTEAFF
CDR3 length: 14; D gene: -; J gene: TRBJ1-1; V gene: TRBV18; clone size: -; CDR3 DNA: TGTGCCAGCTCACCAATACAGGGTTTCACTGAAGCTTTCTTT; CDR3 protein: CASSPIQGFTEAFF
CDR3 length: 13; D gene: -; J gene: TRBJ1-2; V gene: TRBV19; clone size: few; CDR3 DNA: TGTGCCAGTAGTACCAGACAGCAAGGCGGCTACACCTTC; CDR3 protein: CASSTRQQGGYTF
CDR3 length: 12; D gene: -; J gene: TRBJ2-5; V gene: TRBV24-1; clone size: -; CDR3 DNA: TGTGCCACCAGTGATTTGCGAGAGACCCAGTACTTC; CDR3 protein: CATSDLRETQYF
CDR3 length: 15; D gene: -; J gene: TRBJ1-2; V gene: TRBV5-5; clone size: -; CDR3 DNA: TGTGCCAGCAGCTCAATGGAGGGGTATCTCTATGGCTACACCTTC; CDR3 protein: CASSSMEGYLYGYTF
CDR3 length: 14; D gene: TRBD2; J gene: TRBJ2-6; V gene: TRBV30; clone size: -; CDR3 DNA: TGTGCCTGGGCGGGGGGATTTGGGGCCAACGTCCTGACTTTC; CDR3 protein: CAWAGGFGANVLTF
CDR3 length: 15; D gene: TRBD2; J gene: TRBJ2-3; V gene: TRBV4-1; clone size: -; CDR3 DNA: TGCGCCAGCAGCCTACTAGCGGGGGGCACAGATACGCAGTATTTT; CDR3 protein: CASSLLAGGTDTQYF
CDR3 length: 15; D gene: -; J gene: TRBJ1-5; V gene: TRBV18; clone size: -; CDR3 DNA: TGTGCCAGCTCCCACGGGGGGAGTAGCAATCAGCCCCAGCATTTT; CDR3 protein: CASSHGGSSNQPQHF
CDR3 length: 15; D gene: -; J gene: TRBJ1-1; V gene: TRBV3-1/TRBV3-2; clone size: -; CDR3 DNA: TGTGCCAGCAGCCTTGCGGGCGTGGATAACACTGAAGCTTTCTTT; CDR3 protein: CASSLAGVDNTEAFF
CDR3 length: 17; D gene: -; J gene: TRBJ1-5; V gene: TRBV2; clone size: -; CDR3 DNA: TGTGCCAGCATGGCGGGGCGAACCCGAGGGAGCAATCAGCCCCAGCATTTT; CDR3 protein: CASMAGRTRGSNQPQHF
CDR3 length: 14; D gene: TRBD1; J gene: TRBJ2-7; V gene: TRBV7-9; clone size: -; CDR3 DNA: TGTGCCAGCAGCCCCGGGACAGGCTCCTACGAGCAGTACTTC; CDR3 protein: CASSPGTGSYEQYF
CDR3 length: 15; D gene: -; J gene: TRBJ1-2; V gene: TRBV7-3; clone size: -; CDR3 DNA: TGTGCCAGCAGCCCAGGACAGACAGTTAACTATGGCTACACCTTC; CDR3 protein: CASSPGQTVNYGYTF
CDR3 length: 14; D gene: -; J gene: TRBJ1-1; V gene: TRBV2; clone size: -; CDR3 DNA: TGTGCCAGCAGATTGCGTCACCTGAACACTGAAGCTTTCTTT; CDR3 protein: CASRLRHLNTEAFF
CDR3 length: 12; D gene: -; J gene: TRBJ2-7; V gene: TRBV25-1; clone size: -; CDR3 DNA: TGTGCCAGCACACGGGGTGCCTACGAGCAGTACTTC; CDR3 protein: CASTRGAYEQYF